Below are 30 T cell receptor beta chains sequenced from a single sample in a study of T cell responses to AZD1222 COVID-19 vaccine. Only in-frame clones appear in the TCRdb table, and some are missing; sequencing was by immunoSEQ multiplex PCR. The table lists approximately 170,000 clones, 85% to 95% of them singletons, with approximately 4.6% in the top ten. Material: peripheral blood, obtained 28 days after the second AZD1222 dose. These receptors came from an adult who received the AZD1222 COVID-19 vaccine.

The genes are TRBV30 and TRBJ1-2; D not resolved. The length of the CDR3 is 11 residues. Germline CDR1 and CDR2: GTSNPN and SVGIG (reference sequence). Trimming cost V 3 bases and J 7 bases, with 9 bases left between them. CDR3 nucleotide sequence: TGTGCCTGGAGCACTTCAGGTGGCTACACCTTC. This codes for CAWSTSGGYTF.

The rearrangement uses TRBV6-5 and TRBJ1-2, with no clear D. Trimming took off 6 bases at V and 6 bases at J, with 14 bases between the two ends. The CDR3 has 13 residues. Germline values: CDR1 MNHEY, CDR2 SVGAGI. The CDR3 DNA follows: TGTGCCAGCAGCTTTGGTGCATGGGATGGCTACACCTTC. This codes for CASSFGAWDGYTF.

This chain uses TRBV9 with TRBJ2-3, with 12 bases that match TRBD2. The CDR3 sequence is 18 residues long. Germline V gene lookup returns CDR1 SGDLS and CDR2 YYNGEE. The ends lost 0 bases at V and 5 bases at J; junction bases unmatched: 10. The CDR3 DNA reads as TGTGCCAGCAGCGTAGGCCCTCTAGCGGGAGGGCAAGGAGATACGCAGTATTTT. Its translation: CASSVGPLAGGQGDTQYF.

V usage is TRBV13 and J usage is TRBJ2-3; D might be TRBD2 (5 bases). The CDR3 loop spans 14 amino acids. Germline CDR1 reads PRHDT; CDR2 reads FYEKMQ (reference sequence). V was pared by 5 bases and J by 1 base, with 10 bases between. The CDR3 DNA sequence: TGTGCCAGCAGCCTAGCTTCGGGCACAGATACGCAGTATTTT. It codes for CASSLASGTDTQYF.

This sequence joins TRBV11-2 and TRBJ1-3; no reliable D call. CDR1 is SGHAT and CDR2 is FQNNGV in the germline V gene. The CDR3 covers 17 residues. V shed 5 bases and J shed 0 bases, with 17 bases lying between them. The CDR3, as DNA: TGTGCCAGCAGCCAACTCCAGACCGTCTTCTCTGGAAACACCATATATTTT. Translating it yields CASSQLQTVFSGNTIYF.

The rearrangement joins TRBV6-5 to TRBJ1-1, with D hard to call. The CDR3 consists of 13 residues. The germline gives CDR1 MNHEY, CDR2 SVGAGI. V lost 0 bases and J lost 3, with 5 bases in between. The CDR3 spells CASSYSSHTEAFF. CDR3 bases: TGTGCCAGCAGTTACTCTAGCCACACTGAAGCTTTCTTT.

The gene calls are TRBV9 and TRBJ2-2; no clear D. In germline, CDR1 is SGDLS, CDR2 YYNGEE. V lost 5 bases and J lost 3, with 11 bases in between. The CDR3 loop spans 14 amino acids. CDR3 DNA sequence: TGTGCCAGCAGTTCCCGCACCCACACCGGGGAGCTGTTTTTT. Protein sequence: CASSSRTHTGELFF.

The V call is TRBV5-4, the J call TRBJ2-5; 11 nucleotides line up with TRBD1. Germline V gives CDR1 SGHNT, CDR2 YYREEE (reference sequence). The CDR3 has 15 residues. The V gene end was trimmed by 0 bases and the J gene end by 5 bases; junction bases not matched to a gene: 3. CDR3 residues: CASSLGTGGRETQYF. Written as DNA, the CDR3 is TGTGCCAGCAGCTTGGGGACAGGGGGCAGGGAGACCCAGTACTTC.

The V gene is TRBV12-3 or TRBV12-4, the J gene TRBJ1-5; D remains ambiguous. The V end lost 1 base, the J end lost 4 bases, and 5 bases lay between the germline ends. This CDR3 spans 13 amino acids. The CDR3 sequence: CASSLGENQPQHF. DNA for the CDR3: TGTGCCAGCAGTTTAGGAGAAAATCAGCCCCAGCATTTT.

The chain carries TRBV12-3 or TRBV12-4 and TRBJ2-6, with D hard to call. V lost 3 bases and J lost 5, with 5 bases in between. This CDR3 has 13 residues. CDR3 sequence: CASSLFRANVLTF. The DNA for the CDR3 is TGTGCCAGCAGTTTGTTCAGGGCCAACGTCCTGACTTTC.

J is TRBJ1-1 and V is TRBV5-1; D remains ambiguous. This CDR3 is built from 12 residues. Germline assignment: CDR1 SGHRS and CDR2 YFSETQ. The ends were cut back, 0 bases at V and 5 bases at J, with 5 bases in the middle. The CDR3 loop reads CASSLVGTEAFF. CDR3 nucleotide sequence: TGCGCCAGCAGCTTGGTGGGGACTGAAGCTTTCTTT.

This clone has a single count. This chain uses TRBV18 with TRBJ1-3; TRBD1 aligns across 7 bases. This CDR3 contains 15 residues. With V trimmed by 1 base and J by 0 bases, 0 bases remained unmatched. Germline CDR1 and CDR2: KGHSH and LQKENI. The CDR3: CASSPQGASGNTIYF. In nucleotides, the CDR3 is TGTGCCAGCTCACCACAGGGGGCCTCTGGAAACACCATATATTTT.

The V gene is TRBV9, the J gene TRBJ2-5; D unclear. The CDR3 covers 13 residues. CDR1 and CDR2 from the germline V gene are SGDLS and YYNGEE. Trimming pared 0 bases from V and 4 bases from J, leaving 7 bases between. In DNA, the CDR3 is TGTGCCAGCAGCGTAGCTCTAGGAGAGACCCAGTACTTC. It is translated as CASSVALGETQYF.

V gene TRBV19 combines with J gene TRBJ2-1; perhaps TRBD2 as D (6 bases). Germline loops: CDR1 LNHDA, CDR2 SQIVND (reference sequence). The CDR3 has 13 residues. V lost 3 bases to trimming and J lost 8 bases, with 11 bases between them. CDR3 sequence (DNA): TGTGCCAGTAGTATTCGACTAGTCGATGAGCAGTTCTTC. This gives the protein CASSIRLVDEQFF.

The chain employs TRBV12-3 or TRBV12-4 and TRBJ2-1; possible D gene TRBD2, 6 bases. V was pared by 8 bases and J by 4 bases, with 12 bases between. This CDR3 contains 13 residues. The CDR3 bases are TGTGCCAGCGGTTCTAGCGCTTACAATGAGCAGTTCTTC. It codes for CASGSSAYNEQFF.

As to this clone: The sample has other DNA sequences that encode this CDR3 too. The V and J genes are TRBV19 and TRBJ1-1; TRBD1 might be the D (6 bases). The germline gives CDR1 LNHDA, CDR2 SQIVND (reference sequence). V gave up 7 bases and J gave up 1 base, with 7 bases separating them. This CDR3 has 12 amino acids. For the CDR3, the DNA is TGTGCCAGTACCAGGGGGAACACTGAAGCTTTCTTT. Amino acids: CASTRGNTEAFF.

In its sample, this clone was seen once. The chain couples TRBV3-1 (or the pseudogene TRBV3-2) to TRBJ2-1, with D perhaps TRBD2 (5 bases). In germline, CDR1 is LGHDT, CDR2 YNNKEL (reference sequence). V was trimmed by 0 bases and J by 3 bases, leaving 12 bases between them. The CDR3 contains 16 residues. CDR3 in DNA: TGTGCCAGCAGCCAAGATCTGGCGGGTATCTACAATGAGCAGTTCTTC. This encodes CASSQDLAGIYNEQFF.

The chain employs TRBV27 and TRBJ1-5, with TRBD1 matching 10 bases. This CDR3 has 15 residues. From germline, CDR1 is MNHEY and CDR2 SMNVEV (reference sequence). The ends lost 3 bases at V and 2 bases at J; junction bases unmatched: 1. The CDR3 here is CASSFGTGGNQPQHF. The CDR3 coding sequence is TGTGCCAGCAGTTTTGGGACAGGGGGCAATCAGCCCCAGCATTTT.

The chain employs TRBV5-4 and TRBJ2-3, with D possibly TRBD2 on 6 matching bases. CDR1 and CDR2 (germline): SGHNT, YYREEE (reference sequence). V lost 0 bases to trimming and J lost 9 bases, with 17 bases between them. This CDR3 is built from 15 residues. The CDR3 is CASSLGGASDVTQYF. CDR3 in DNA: TGTGCCAGCAGCTTGGGCGGGGCCTCAGATGTAACGCAGTATTTT.

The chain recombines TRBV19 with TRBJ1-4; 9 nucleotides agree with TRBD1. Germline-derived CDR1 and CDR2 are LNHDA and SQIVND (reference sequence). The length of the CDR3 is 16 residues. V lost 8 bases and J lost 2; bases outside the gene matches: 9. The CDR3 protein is CASGTGGRATNEKLFF. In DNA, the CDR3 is TGTGCCAGTGGAACAGGGGGCAGGGCGACTAATGAAAAACTGTTTTTT.

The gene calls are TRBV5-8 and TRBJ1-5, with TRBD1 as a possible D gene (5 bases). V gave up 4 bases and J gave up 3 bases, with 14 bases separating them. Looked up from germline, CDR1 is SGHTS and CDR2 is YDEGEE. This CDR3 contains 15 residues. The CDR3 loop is CASSQGTLLNQPQHF. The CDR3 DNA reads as TGTGCCAGCAGCCAAGGGACTCTCCTCAATCAGCCCCAGCATTTT.

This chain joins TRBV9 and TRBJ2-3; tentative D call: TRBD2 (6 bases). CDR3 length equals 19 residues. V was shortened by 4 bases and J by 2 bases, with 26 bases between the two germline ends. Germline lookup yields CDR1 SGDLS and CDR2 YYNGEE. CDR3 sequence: CASSPSSSALPLSTDTQYF. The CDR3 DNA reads TGTGCCAGCAGCCCTTCTTCTAGCGCCTTACCCTTGTCCACAGATACGCAGTATTTT.

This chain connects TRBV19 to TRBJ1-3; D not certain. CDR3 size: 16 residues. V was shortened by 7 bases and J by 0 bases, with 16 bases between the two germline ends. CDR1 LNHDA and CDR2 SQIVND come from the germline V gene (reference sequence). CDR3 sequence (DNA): TGTGCCAGTACTATGGGCCTTTACTCCTCTGGAAACACCATATATTTT. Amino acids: CASTMGLYSSGNTIYF. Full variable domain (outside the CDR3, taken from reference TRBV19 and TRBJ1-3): DGGITQSPKYLFRKEGQNVTLSCEQNLNHDAMYWYRQDPGQGLRLIYYSQIVNDFQKGDIAEGYSVSREKKESFPLTVTSAQKNPTAFYLCASTMGLYSSGNTIYFGEGSWLTVV.

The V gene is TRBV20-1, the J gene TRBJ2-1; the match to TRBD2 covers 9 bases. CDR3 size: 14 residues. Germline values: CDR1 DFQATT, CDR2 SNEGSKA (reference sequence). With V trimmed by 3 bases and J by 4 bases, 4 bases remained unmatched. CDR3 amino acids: CSASWTSAYNEQFF. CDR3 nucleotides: TGCAGTGCTAGTTGGACTAGCGCTTACAATGAGCAGTTCTTC.

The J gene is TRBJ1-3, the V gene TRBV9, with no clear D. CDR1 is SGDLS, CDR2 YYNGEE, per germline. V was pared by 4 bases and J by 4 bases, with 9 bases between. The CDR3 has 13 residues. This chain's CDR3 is CASSTLTGNTIYF. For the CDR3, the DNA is TGTGCCAGCAGCACTCTAACGGGAAACACCATATATTTT.

The CDR3 DNA reads TGTGCCAGCAGTTACTCGATAGGTATCGTCGACGAGCAGTACTTC. Translated, it gives CASSYSIGIVDEQYF. The chain carries TRBV6-5 and TRBJ2-7; no clear D gene. The CDR3 extends over 15 amino acids. The V gene lost 0 bases and the J gene lost 5 bases, with 14 bases spanning the gap. Per germline, CDR1 MNHEY and CDR2 SVGAGI.

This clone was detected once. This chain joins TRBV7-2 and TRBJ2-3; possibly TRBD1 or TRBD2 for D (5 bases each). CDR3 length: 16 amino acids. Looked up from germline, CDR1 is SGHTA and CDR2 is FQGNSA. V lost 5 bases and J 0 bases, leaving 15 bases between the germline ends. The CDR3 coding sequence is TGTGCCAGCAGCCCCAGGGCTCAGCGGAGCACAGATACGCAGTATTTT. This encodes CASSPRAQRSTDTQYF.

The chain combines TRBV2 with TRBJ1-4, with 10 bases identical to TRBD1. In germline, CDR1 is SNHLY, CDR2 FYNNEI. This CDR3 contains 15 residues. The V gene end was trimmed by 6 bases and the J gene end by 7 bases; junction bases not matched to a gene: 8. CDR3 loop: CASRDRGILTEKLFF. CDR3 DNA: TGTGCCAGCAGGGACAGGGGGATATTGACTGAAAAACTGTTTTTT.

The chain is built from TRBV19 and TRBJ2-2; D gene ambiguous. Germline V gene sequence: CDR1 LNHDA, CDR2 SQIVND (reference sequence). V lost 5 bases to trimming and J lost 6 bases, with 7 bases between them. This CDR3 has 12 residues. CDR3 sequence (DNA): TGTGCCAGTAGTCCCGGCCCCGGGGAGCTGTTTTTT. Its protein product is CASSPGPGELFF.

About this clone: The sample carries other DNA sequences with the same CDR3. The CDR3 reads CASSVAGTDYNEQFF. CDR3 in DNA: TGTGCCAGCAGCGTAGCAGGGACAGACTACAATGAGCAGTTCTTC. This sequence joins TRBV9 and TRBJ2-1; 7 bases agree with TRBD1. Germline CDR1 reads SGDLS; CDR2 reads YYNGEE. V dropped 0 bases and J dropped 3; count of bases not matched to a gene: 3. The CDR3 contains 15 residues.